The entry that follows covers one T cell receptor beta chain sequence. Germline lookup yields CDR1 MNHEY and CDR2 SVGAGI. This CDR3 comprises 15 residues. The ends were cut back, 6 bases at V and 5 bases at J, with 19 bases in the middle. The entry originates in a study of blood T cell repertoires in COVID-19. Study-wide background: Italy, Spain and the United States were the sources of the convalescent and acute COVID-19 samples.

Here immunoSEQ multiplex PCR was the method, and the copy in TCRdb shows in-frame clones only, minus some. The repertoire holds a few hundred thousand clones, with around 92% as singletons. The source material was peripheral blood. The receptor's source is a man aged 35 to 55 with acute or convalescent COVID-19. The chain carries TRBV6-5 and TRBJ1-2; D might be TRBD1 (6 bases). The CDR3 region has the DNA TGTGCCAGCAGATTAGCCGGGGGGGCGCAGTATGGCTACACCTTC. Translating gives CASRLAGGAQYGYTF.